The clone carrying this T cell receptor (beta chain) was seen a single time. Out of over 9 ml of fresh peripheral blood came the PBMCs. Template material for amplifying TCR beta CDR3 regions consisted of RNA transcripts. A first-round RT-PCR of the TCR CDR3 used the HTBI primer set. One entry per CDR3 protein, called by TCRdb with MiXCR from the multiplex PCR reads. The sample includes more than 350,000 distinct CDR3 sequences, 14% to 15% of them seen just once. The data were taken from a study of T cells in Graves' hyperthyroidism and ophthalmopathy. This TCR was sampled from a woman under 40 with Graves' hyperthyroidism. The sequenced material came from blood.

As DNA, the CDR3 is TGTGCCAGCAGGGAGTGGTTGGGGGGCCGCTTAAATACGCAGTATTTT. This gives the protein CASREWLGGRLNTQYF. V usage is TRBV6-1 and J usage is TRBJ2-3; the D call may be TRBD1 or TRBD2 (6 bases each). The V and J ends lost 6 bases and 7 bases respectively, with 23 bases between them. Per germline, CDR1 MNHNS and CDR2 SASEGT. The CDR3 spans 16 residues.